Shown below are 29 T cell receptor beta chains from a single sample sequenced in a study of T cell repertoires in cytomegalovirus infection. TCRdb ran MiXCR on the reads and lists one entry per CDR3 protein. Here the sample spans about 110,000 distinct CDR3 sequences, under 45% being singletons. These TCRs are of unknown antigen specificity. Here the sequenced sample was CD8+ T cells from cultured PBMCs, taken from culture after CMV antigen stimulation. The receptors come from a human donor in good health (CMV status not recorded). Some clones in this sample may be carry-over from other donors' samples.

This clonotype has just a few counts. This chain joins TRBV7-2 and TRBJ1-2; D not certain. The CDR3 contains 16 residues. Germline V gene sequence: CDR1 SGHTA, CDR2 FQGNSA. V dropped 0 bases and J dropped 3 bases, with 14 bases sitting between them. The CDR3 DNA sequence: TGTGCCAGCAGCTTAGCGGGAGGGCTTTCGGACTATGGCTACACCTTC. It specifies CASSLAGGLSDYGYTF. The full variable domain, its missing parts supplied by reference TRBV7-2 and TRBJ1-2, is GAGVSQSPSNKVTEKGKDVELRCDPISGHTALYWYRQSLGQGLEFLIYFQGNSAPDKSGLPSDRFSAERTGGSVSTLTIQRTQQEDSAVYLCASSLAGGLSDYGYTFGSGTRLTVV.

The CDR3 nucleotides read TGTGCCAGCACCCCTGGGACAGCCAGCACAGATACGCAGTATTTT. It specifies CASTPGTASTDTQYF. The chain links TRBV16 to TRBJ2-3; 7 bases are a match to TRBD1. CDR1 and CDR2 (germline): KGHSY, FQNENV. Trimming cost V 7 bases and J 0 bases; bases outside gene matches: 7. The CDR3 totals 15 residues.

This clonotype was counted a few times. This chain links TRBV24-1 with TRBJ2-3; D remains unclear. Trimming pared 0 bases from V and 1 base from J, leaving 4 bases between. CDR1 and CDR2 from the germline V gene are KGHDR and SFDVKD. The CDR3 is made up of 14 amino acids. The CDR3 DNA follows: TGTGCCACCAGTGATTTGTTGGGCACAGATACGCAGTATTTT. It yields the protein CATSDLLGTDTQYF.

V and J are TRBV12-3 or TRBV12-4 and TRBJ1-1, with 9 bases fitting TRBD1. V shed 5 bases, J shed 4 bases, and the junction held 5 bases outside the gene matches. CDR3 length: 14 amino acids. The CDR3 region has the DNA TGTGCCAGCAGTCCACAGGGGGCTAGCACTGAAGCTTTCTTT. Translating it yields CASSPQGASTEAFF.

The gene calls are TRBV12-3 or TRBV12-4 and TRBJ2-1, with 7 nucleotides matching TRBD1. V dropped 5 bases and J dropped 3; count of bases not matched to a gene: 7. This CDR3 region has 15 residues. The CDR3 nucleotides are TGTGCCAGCAGTCCCGGGACAGTTAACTACAATGAGCAGTTCTTC. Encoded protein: CASSPGTVNYNEQFF.

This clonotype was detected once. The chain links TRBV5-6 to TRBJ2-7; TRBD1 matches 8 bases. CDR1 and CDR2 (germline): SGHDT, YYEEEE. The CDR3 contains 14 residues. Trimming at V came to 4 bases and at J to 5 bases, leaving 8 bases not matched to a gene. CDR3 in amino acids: CASSRTGYRNEQYF. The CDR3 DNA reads TGTGCCAGCAGCCGGACAGGGTATAGGAACGAGCAGTACTTC.

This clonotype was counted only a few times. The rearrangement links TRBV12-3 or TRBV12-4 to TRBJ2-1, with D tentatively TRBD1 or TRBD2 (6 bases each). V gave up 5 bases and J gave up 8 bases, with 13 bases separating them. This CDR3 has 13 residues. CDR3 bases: TGTGCCAGCAGTAACCGGGGGCGGGATGAGCAGTTCTTC. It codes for CASSNRGRDEQFF.

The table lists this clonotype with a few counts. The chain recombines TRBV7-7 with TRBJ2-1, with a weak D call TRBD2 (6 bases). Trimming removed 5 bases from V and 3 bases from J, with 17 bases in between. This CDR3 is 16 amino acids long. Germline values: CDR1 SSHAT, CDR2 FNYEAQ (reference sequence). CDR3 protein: CASSAAGTSFYNEQFF. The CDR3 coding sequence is TGTGCCAGCAGCGCGGCCGGGACTTCCTTCTACAATGAGCAGTTCTTC.

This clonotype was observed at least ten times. CDR3 nucleotide sequence: TGTGCCAGCAGCCTAGAGCGGGGATCAGAGACCCAGTACTTC. As protein: CASSLERGSETQYF. V usage is TRBV7-6 and J usage is TRBJ2-5; 7 bases map to TRBD2. The J segment lost 4 bases and the V segment lost 5 bases, leaving 7 bases of the junction unmatched. CDR1 SGHVS and CDR2 FNYEAQ come from the germline V gene. This CDR3 comprises 14 residues.

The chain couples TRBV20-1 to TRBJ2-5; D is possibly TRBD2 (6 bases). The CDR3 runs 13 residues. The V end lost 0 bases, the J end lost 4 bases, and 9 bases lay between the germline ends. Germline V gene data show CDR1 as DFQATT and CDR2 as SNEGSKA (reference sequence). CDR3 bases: TGCAGTGCTAGAGAAGCAGCGGGAGAGACCCAGTACTTC. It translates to CSAREAAGETQYF.

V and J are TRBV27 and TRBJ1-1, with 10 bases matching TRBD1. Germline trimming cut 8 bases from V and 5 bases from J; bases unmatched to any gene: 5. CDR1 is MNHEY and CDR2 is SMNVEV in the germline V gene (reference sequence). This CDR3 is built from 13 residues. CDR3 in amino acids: CASGWDRGTEAFF. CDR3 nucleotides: TGTGCCAGCGGTTGGGACAGGGGAACTGAAGCTTTCTTT.

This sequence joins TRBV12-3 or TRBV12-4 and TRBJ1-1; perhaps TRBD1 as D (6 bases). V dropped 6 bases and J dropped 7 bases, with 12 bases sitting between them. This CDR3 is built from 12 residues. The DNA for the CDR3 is TGTGCCAGCAGACCCGGGACACTTGAAGCTTTCTTT. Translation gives CASRPGTLEAFF.

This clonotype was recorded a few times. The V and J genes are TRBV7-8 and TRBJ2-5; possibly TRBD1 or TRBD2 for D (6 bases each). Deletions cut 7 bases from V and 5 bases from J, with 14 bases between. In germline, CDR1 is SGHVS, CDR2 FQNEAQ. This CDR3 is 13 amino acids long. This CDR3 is CASNQGGWETQYF. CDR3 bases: TGTGCCAGCAACCAAGGGGGGTGGGAGACCCAGTACTTC.

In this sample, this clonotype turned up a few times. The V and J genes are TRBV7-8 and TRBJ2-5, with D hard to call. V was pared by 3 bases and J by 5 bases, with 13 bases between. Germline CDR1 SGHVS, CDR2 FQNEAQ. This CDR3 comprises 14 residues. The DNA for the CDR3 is TGTGCCAGCAGCTTGTCCGGCTTGGGGGAGACCCAGTACTTC. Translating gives CASSLSGLGETQYF.

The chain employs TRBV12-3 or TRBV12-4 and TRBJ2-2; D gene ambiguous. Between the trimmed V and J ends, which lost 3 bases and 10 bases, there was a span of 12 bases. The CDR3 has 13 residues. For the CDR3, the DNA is TGTGCCAGCAGTTTTTCCCAGGACCAGGAGCTGTTTTTT. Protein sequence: CASSFSQDQELFF.

CDR3 loop: CASSLQAGLPSGNTIYF. In nucleotides, the CDR3 is TGTGCCAGCAGCCTCCAGGCGGGACTCCCCTCTGGAAACACCATATATTTT. The chain has TRBV7-3 and TRBJ1-3; a weak D match, TRBD1 (5 bases). V was pared by 5 bases and J by 0 bases, with 17 bases between. The CDR3 loop spans 17 amino acids. Germline V gene sequence: CDR1 SGHTA, CDR2 FQGTGA.

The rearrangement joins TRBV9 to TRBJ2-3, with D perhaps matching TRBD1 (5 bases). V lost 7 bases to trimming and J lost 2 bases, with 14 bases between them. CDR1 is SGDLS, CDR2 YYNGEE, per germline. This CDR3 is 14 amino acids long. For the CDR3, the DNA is TGTGCCAGCCAAGGGCCAGGGAACACAGATACGCAGTATTTT. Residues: CASQGPGNTDTQYF.

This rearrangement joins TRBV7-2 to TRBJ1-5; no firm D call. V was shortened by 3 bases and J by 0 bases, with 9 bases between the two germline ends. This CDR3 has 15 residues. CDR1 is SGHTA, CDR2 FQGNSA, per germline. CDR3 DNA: TGTGCCAGCAGCTTCAGCCCCTATAGCAATCAGCCCCAGCATTTT. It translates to CASSFSPYSNQPQHF. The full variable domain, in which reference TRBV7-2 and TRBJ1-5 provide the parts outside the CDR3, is GAGVSQSPSNKVTEKGKDVELRCDPISGHTALYWYRQSLGQGLEFLIYFQGNSAPDKSGLPSDRFSAERTGGSVSTLTIQRTQQEDSAVYLCASSFSPYSNQPQHFGDGTRLSIL.

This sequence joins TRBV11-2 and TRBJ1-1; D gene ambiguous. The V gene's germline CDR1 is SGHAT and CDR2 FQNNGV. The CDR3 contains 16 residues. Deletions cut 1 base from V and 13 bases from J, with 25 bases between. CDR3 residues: CASSLGTNTGATKGFF. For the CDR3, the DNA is TGTGCCAGCAGCTTAGGGACGAACACGGGCGCTACGAAGGGTTTCTTT.

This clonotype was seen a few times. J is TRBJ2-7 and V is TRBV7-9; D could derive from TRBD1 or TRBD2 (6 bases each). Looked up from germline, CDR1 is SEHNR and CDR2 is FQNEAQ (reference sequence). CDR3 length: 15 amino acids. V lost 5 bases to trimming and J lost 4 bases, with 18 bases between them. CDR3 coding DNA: TGTGCCAGCAGCCCCGCTGGGGGGCGATTATACGAGCAGTACTTC. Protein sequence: CASSPAGGRLYEQYF. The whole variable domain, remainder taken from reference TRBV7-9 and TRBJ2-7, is DTGVSQNPRHKITKRGQNVTFRCDPISEHNRLYWYRQTLGQGPEFLTYFQNEAQLEKSRLLSDRFSAERPKGSFSTLEIQRTEQGDSAMYLCASSPAGGRLYEQYFGPGTRLTVT.

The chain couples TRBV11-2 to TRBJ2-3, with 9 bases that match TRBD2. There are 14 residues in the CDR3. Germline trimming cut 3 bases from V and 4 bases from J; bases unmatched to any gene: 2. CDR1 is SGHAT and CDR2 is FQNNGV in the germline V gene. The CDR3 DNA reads TGTGCCAGCAGCTTCGCGGGGGGGCCAGATACGCAGTATTTT. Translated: CASSFAGGPDTQYF.

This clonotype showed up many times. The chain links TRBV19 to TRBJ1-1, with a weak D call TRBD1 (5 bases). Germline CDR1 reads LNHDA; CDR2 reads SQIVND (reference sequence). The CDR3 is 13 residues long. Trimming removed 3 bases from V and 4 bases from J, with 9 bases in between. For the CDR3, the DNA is TGTGCCAGTAGTATTTGGGGCGGCACTGAAGCTTTCTTT. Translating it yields CASSIWGGTEAFF.

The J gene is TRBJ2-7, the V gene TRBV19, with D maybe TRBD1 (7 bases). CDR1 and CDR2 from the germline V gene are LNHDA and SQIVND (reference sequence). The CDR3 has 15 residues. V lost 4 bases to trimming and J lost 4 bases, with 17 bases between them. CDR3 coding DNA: TGTGCCAGTAGTAGGGCCTCCAGGGGGGAATACGAGCAGTACTTC. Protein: CASSRASRGEYEQYF.

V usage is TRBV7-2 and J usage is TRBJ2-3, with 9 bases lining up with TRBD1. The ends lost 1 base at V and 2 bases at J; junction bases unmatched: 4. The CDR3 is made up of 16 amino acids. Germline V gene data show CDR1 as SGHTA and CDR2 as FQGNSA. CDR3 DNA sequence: TGTGCCAGCAGCTTAGTTCGGACAGGGGTCACAGATACGCAGTATTTT. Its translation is CASSLVRTGVTDTQYF. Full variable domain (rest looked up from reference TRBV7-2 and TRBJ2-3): GAGVSQSPSNKVTEKGKDVELRCDPISGHTALYWYRQSLGQGLEFLIYFQGNSAPDKSGLPSDRFSAERTGGSVSTLTIQRTQQEDSAVYLCASSLVRTGVTDTQYFGPGTRLTVL.

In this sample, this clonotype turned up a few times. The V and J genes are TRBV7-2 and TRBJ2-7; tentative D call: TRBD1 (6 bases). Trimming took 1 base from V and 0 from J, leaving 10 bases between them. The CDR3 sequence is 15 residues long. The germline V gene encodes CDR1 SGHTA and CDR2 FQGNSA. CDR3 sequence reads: CASSLGPDSSYEQYF. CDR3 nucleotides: TGTGCCAGCAGCTTAGGTCCGGACAGCTCCTACGAGCAGTACTTC.

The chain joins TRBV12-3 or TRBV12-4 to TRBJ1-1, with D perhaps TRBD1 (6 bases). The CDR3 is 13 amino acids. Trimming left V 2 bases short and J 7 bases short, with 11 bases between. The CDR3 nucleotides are TGTGCCAGCAGTTTAACAGGGATGTTTGAAGCTTTCTTT. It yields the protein CASSLTGMFEAFF.

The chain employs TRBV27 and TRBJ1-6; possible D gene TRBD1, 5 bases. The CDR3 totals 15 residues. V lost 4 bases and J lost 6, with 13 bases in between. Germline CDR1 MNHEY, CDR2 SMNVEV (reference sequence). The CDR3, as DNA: TGTGCCAGCAGTTGGCATAGGGGTGGTAATTCACCCCTCCACTTT. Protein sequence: CASSWHRGGNSPLHF.

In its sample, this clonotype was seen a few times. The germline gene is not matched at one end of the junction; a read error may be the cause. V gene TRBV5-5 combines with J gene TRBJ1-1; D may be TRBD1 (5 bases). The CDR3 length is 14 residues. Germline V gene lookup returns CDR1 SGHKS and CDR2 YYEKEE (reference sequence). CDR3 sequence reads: CASTLEGMNTEAFF. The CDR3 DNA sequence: TGTGCCAGCACCTTGGAGGGGATGAACACTGAAGCTTTCTTT.

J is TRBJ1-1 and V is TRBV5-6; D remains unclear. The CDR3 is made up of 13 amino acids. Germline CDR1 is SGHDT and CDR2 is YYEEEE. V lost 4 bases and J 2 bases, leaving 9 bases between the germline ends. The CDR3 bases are TGTGCCAGCAGCCGGGAATTCAACACTGAAGCTTTCTTT. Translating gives CASSREFNTEAFF.